This TCR beta chain was captured by sequencing in a study of blood T cell repertoires in COVID-19. Germline lookup yields CDR1 SGDLS and CDR2 YYNGEE. Trimming pared 2 bases from V and 4 bases from J, leaving 9 bases between. This CDR3 is built from 13 residues. The repertoire was sequenced with immunoSEQ multiplex PCR; TCRdb's copy has only in-frame clones and lacks some. The repertoire includes roughly 300,000 clones, around four fifths of them detected once, and 0.95% to 1.5% sits in the top ten. Material: peripheral blood. The V gene is TRBV9, the J gene TRBJ2-5, with D unresolved. The TCR was taken from a woman aged 45-60 years with acute or convalescent COVID-19. For the CDR3, the DNA is TGTGCCAGCAGCGTGCGACTGGGAGAGACCCAGTACTTC. Translation gives CASSVRLGETQYF.